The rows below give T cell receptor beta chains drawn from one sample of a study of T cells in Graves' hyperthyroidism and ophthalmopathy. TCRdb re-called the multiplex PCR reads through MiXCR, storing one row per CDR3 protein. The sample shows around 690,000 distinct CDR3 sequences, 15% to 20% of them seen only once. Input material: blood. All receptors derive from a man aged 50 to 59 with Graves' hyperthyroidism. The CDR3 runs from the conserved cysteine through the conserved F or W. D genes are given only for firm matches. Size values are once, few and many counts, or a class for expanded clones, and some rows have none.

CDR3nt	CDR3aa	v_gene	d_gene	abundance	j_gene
TGTGCCAGCAGCTTAGGCCCTGGACGGGGAAGGGGCGAGCAGTACTTC	CASSLGPGRGRGEQYF	TRBV11-2	.	many	TRBJ2-7
TGTGCCAGCAGTTCAACCCGGGACAGGGGGTACTATGGCTACACCTTC	CASSSTRDRGYYGYTF	TRBV28	TRBD1	few	TRBJ1-2
TGTGCCAGCAGCGCCCCGGGACAGGGGGCCAACTATGGCTACACCTTC	CASSAPGQGANYGYTF	TRBV5-4	TRBD1	few	TRBJ1-2
TGTGCCAGCAACTCCCTAGCGGGAGGGGTTCACGAGCAGTACTTC	CASNSLAGGVHEQYF	TRBV6-2/TRBV6-3	TRBD2	.	TRBJ2-7
TGTGCCAGCACTGTGGACAGCACCTACGAGCAGTACTTC	CASTVDSTYEQYF	TRBV28	.	.	TRBJ2-7
TGCGCCAGCAGCCTTCCGTCGCACAATGAGCAGTTCTTC	CASSLPSHNEQFF	TRBV4-1	.	once	TRBJ2-1
TGTGCCAGCAGTGAAACCCCGGGACGCAGGATCGATGAGCAGTTCTTC	CASSETPGRRIDEQFF	TRBV6-1	.	few	TRBJ2-1
TGTGCCAGCGCAGTAGGCGGGATGCACGGGGAGCTGTTTTTT	CASAVGGMHGELFF	TRBV9	.	.	TRBJ2-2
TGTGCCAGCAGCCAAGCGGAGCGGGAGGGCCTTCATCACGAGCAGTACTTC	CASSQAEREGLHHEQYF	TRBV4-2	TRBD2	few	TRBJ2-7
TGCAGCGTTGAAAGGGATCGCTACGAGCAGTACTTC	CSVERDRYEQYF	TRBV29-1	.	.	TRBJ2-7
TGTGCCACCTTTCCGCTCCACAGGGCCCCCGGGGAGCTGTTTTTT	CATFPLHRAPGELFF	TRBV6-2/TRBV6-3	.	.	TRBJ2-2
TGCGCCAGCAGCTACCAAGGGATGAACACTGAAGCTTTATTT	CASSYQGMNTEALF	TRBV5-1	.	.	TRBJ1-1
TGTGCCTGGAGTGTTGCGTCGGAGACCCAGTACTTC	CAWSVASETQYF	TRBV30	.	many	TRBJ2-5
TGTGCCAGCAGTTTGGACAGCTTAAGCTCCTATAATTCACCCCTCCACTTT	CASSLDSLSSYNSPLHF	TRBV28	.	.	TRBJ1-6
TGTGCCAGCAGCTTAGTGGGACAGGGAATTCAAGAGACCCAGTACTTC	CASSLVGQGIQETQYF	TRBV11-2	TRBD1	many	TRBJ2-5
TGTGCCAGCAGCGTAGATAAGGGAAGGGCTGCGGAGACCCAGTACTTC	CASSVDKGRAAETQYF	TRBV9	.	many	TRBJ2-5
TGTGCCAGCAGTCTCCATGGACAGGGGGCTAATGAGCAGTTCTTC	CASSLHGQGANEQFF	TRBV28	TRBD1	many	TRBJ2-1
TGCAGCGCCCAAGGGACAGGGTATGCGGGTGAGCAGTTCTTC	CSAQGTGYAGEQFF	TRBV29-1	TRBD1	.	TRBJ2-1
TGCGCCAGCAGCCAAGGAACTAGTTCCTACGAGCAGTACTTC	CASSQGTSSYEQYF	TRBV4-3	.	once	TRBJ2-7
TGTGCCAGCAGTTACCGTCTCCGGACCGCAGACTATGGCTACACCTTC	CASSYRLRTADYGYTF	TRBV6-2/TRBV6-3	.	many	TRBJ1-2
TGTGCCAGCAGCCAAGCCTTTGGATGCGCCCAGTACTTC	CASSQAFGCAQYF	TRBV3-1	.	few	TRBJ2-5
TGTGCCAGCAGTTACGGCCAGGGGGCCTATCAGCCCCAGCATTTT	CASSYGQGAYQPQHF	TRBV6-5	TRBD1	few	TRBJ1-5
TGCAGTGCTAGACTCAGCACAGATACGCAGTATTTT	CSARLSTDTQYF	TRBV20-1	.	.	TRBJ2-3
TGTGCCAGCAGCATGGACGGCCGCTCCTACAATGAGCAGTTCTTC	CASSMDGRSYNEQFF	TRBV7-2	.	many	TRBJ2-1
TGTGCCAGCAGCTTGGAGGGGTTTGATTCACCCCTCCACTTT	CASSLEGFDSPLHF	TRBV5-5	.	.	TRBJ1-6
TGTGCCACCAGTGATCCCGGACGAAACCAAGAGACCCAGTACTTC	CATSDPGRNQETQYF	TRBV24-1	.	few	TRBJ2-5
TGCGCCAGCAGCTATGGGACGGGTGGGGCTGAAGCTTTCTTT	CASSYGTGGAEAFF	TRBV5-1	.	many	TRBJ1-1
TGTGCCAGCAGAAGGACGCCCTCGGAGTATTTT	CASRRTPSEYF	TRBV28	.	.	TRBJ2-3
TGTGCCAGCAGTTACTCGGGGATCTACAATGAGCAGTTCTTC	CASSYSGIYNEQFF	TRBV6-5	.	few	TRBJ2-1
TGTGCCAGCAGCTTAGATCCTCCCGGGACCCAGTACTTC	CASSLDPPGTQYF	TRBV7-9	.	.	TRBJ2-5
TGTGCCAGCAGCTTAGATCGTCAGACCACAGATACGCAGTATTTT	CASSLDRQTTDTQYF	TRBV7-3	.	many	TRBJ2-3
TGTGCCACCAGTGGGGCTGCTGGGGCCAACGTCCTGACTTTC	CATSGAAGANVLTF	TRBV24-1	.	.	TRBJ2-6
TGTGCCAGCAGGTTTAGTAAGGGCTACAATGAGCAGTTCTTC	CASRFSKGYNEQFF	TRBV11-2	.	many	TRBJ2-1
TGTGCCAGCAGCGTAGCGTCAGGGGAGCTGTTTTTT	CASSVASGELFF	TRBV9	.	many	TRBJ2-2
TGTGCCAGTAGGTGGGACGAGGGAAACACTGAAGCTTTCTTT	CASRWDEGNTEAFF	TRBV19	.	many	TRBJ1-1
TGTGCCAGCAGCGCGGACAACCTGAACACTGAAGCTTTCTTT	CASSADNLNTEAFF	TRBV11-3	.	many	TRBJ1-1
TGTGCCAGCGGCTCCGGGACTAGCGGGATTAAGGAGCACGAGCAGTACTTC	CASGSGTSGIKEHEQYF	TRBV5-4	TRBD2	few	TRBJ2-7
TGTGCCAGCAGACTAGCGGAGCCCTACGAGCAGTACTTC	CASRLAEPYEQYF	TRBV6-1	TRBD2	few	TRBJ2-7
TGTGCCAGCGGGGCCGAAACGGGTGGCTACACCTTC	CASGAETGGYTF	TRBV2	.	many	TRBJ1-2
TGTGCCAGCAGTTACTGGGGCAACACTGAAGCTTCCTTT	CASSYWGNTEASF	TRBV6-5	.	.	TRBJ1-1
TGTGCCAGCAGTACGGGACAGGGCTATGACTACACCTTC	CASSTGQGYDYTF	TRBV12-3/TRBV12-4	TRBD1	many	TRBJ1-2
TGTGCCAGTAGTATAGCCCCGGGACAGGGGGTAAATCAGCCCCAGCATTTT	CASSIAPGQGVNQPQHF	TRBV19	TRBD1	.	TRBJ1-5
TGTGCCAGCAGTTTTAGCGGGAGAAGAACCGGGGAGCTGTTTTTT	CASSFSGRRTGELFF	TRBV28	TRBD2	many	TRBJ2-2
TGTGCCAGCAGGTCCTCCCCGCGACAGGGTGGGCATGAAAAACTGTTTTTT	CASRSSPRQGGHEKLFF	TRBV6-1	TRBD1	.	TRBJ1-4
TGTGCCAGCAGCCGGGGCCAGGGAATTAATGAAAAACTGTTTTTT	CASSRGQGINEKLFF	TRBV7-8	.	few	TRBJ1-4
TGTGCCAGCAGTGAAAGTGGAGTAGCGGGAGTCAACACCGGGGAGCTGTTTTTT	CASSESGVAGVNTGELFF	TRBV6-1	TRBD2	many	TRBJ2-2
TGTGCCAGTAGTACGGCACTAGCGCTTGAGCAGTTCTTC	CASSTALALEQFF	TRBV19	TRBD2	.	TRBJ2-1
TGTGCCAGCAGTGAGGCTAGAAGAACGATCTATGGCTACACCTTC	CASSEARRTIYGYTF	TRBV2	.	few	TRBJ1-2
TGTGCCAGCAGTTACTCTAACCCCCGACGAGCTTTCTTT	CASSYSNPRRAFF	TRBV6-9	.	.	TRBJ1-1
TGTGCCACCAGTGGCCGACTAGTCGCAGATACGCAGTATTTT	CATSGRLVADTQYF	TRBV24-1	.	.	TRBJ2-3
TGTGCCAGCAAAAGGAGTTCCTACGAGCAGTACTTC	CASKRSSYEQYF	TRBV6-1	.	.	TRBJ2-7
TGTGCCAGCAGTTTAAATTCGGGTGGGATGACTGAAGCTTTCTTT	CASSLNSGGMTEAFF	TRBV28	.	many	TRBJ1-1
TGTGCCACCACCCCCCAGGGCGAAGAGACCCAGTACTTC	CATTPQGEETQYF	TRBV7-2	.	many	TRBJ2-5
TGTGCCAGCAGCGTCCAGCGGGAGTCCGGGGAGCTGTTTTTT	CASSVQRESGELFF	TRBV7-9	TRBD2	.	TRBJ2-2